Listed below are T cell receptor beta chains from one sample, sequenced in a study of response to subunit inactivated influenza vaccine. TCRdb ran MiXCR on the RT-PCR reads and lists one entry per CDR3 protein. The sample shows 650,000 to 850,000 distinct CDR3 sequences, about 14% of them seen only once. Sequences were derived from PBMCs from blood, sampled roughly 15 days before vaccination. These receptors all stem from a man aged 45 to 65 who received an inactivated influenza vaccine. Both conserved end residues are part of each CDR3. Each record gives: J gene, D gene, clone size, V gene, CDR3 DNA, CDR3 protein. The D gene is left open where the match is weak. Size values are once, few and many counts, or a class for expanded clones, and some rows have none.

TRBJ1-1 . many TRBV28 TGTGCCAGCAGTATTTGGGGGGCTGAAGCTTTCTTT CASSIWGAEAFF
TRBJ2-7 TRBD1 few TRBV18 TGTGCCAGCTCACCGGGACAGGGGCTTTCCTACGAGCAGTACTTC CASSPGQGLSYEQYF
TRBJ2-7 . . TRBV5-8 TGTGCCAGCAGCTTGTTTTTGGGGGAATTACCCTACGAGCAGTACTTC CASSLFLGELPYEQYF
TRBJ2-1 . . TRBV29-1 TGCAGCGTTCAAGAATACAATGAGCAGTTCTTC CSVQEYNEQFF
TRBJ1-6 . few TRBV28 TGTGCCAGCAGTTTAACGTCGTTACAGGGATGGGGTTCGTATAATTCACCCCTCCACTTT CASSLTSLQGWGSYNSPLHF
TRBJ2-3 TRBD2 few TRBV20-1 TGCAGTGCTCCCCCGGGAGGGACTTCATGGGCAGATACGCAGTATTTT CSAPPGGTSWADTQYF
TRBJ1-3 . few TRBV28 TGTGCCAGCAGATGGATCTCTGGAAACACCATATATTTT CASRWISGNTIYF
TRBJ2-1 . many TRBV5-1 TGCGCCAGCAGCTTGCGGTACGGCAGATCCTACAATGAGCAGTTCTTC CASSLRYGRSYNEQFF
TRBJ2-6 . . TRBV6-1 TGTGCCAGCCAGGAGCAGTTCTCTGGGGCCAACGTCCTGACTTTC CASQEQFSGANVLTF
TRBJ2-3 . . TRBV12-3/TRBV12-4 TGTGCCAGCAGCACCACAGGGTTCACAGATACGCAGTATTTT CASSTTGFTDTQYF
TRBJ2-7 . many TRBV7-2 TGTGCCAGCAGCTTAGCGAGGAACTACGAGCAGTACTTC CASSLARNYEQYF
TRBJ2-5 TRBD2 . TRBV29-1 TGCAGCGTGACTAGCGGGAGTTTGACGGGAGAGACCCAGTACTTC CSVTSGSLTGETQYF
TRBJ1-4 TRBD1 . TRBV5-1 TGCGCCAGCAGCTTCGGACAGGGGAGAGAAAAACTGTTTTTT CASSFGQGREKLFF
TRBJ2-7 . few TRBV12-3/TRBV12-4 TGTGCCAGCAGTTTGGGCATTGCCTACGAGCAGTACTTC CASSLGIAYEQYF
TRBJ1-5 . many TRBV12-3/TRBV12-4 TGTGCCAGCAGTTTTAACCGGGATCAGCCCCAGCATTTT CASSFNRDQPQHF
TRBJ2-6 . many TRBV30 TGTGCCTGGGGCGTGGGGGCTGGGGCCAACGTCCTGACTTTC CAWGVGAGANVLTF
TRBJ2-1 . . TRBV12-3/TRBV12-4 TGTGCCAGCAGGGCCCGGCTGGGGAAGAGTTACAATGAGCAGTTCTTC CASRARLGKSYNEQFF
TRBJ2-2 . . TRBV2 TGTGCCAGCAGTGTGGTCGAAACCGGGGAGCTGTTTTTT CASSVVETGELFF
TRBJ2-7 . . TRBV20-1 TGCAGTGCTAGAGACAGACAGAACTACGAGCAGTACTTC CSARDRQNYEQYF
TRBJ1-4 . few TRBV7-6 TGTGCCAGCAGCCATGGGACTAATGAAAAACTGTTTTTT CASSHGTNEKLFF
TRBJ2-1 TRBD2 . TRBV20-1 TGCAGTGCTAGCCCCGGGTCTAGCGGGAGGAATGAGCAGTTCTTC CSASPGSSGRNEQFF
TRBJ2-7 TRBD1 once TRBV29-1 TGCAGCGGACAGGGGTCGGGCGAGCAGTACTTC CSGQGSGEQYF
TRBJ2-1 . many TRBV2 TGTGCCAGCAGTTTCCGCCGGGATGAGCAGTTCTTC CASSFRRDEQFF
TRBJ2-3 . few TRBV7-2 TGTGCCAGCAGCTTAGAGCCAGGGGGCACAGATACGCAGTATTTT CASSLEPGGTDTQYF
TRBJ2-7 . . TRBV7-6 TGTGCCAGCAGCTTAGCTGGGAAGGGCCCATCCTACGAGCAGTACTTC CASSLAGKGPSYEQYF
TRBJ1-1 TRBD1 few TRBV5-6 TGTGCCAGCAGCTCCGGGACAGGGATCACTGAAGCTTTCTTT CASSSGTGITEAFF
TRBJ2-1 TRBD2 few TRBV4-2 TGTGCCAGCAGCCAAGCGATACTAGCGGGGGGGCCGAATGAGCAGTTCTTC CASSQAILAGGPNEQFF
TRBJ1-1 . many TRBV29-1 TGCAGCGTTGAAGTACCGGCGGAGGAAATTAAAGCTTTCTTT CSVEVPAEEIKAFF
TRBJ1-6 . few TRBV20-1 TGCAGTGCCCTACCGGGACACAATAATTCACCCCTCCACTTT CSALPGHNNSPLHF